Following are 17 T cell receptor beta chains from one sample sequenced in a study of glioma-infiltrating T cells. TCR alpha and beta CDR3 regions were amplified from RNA using iRepertoire nested multiplex PCR. Each CDR3 protein gets one entry after TCRdb re-called the multiplex PCR reads with MiXCR. The sample contains 300,000 to 400,000 distinct CDR3 sequences, 41% of which appear only once. What was sequenced was glioma tissue, nonneoplastic brain tissue, or PBMCs (not recorded which). These receptor sequences come from a human donor with low-grade glioma or glioblastoma, undergoing nonglioma brain surgery, or in good health (not recorded which).

CDR3 in amino acids: CASSEEAGTRILKGHNEQFF. The CDR3 DNA sequence: TGTGCCAGCAGTGAAGAGGCCGGGACTAGAATACTGAAGGGTCACAATGAGCAGTTCTTC. The gene calls are TRBV2 and TRBJ2-1; TRBD2 matches 8 bases. CDR3 length: 20 amino acids. V was clipped by 1 base and J by 5 bases; unmatched bases: 19. Germline CDR1 reads SNHLY; CDR2 reads FYNNEI. Using reference TRBV2 and TRBJ2-1 for the parts outside the CDR3, the full variable domain is EPEVTQTPSHQVTQMGQEVILRCVPISNHLYFYWYRQILGQKVEFLVSFYNNEISEKSEIFDDQFSVERPDGSNFTLKIRSTKLEDSAMYFCASSEEAGTRILKGHNEQFFGPGTRLTVL.

Comment on this clonotype: A much larger clone sits a single nucleotide away, making a read error possible. This chain joins TRBV15 and TRBJ2-1; D might be TRBD2 (6 bases). This CDR3 spans 17 amino acids. The germline V gene has CDR1 LNHNV and CDR2 YYDKDF (reference sequence). In nucleotides, the CDR3 is TGTGCCAACAGCAGAGCCCGGGTCCGGGGGTCCTACAATGAGCAGTTCTTC. Amino acid sequence: CANSRARVRGSYNEQFF.

In this sample, this clonotype turned up a few times. The J gene is TRBJ2-2, the V gene TRBV7-3, with a weak D call TRBD2 (6 bases). The CDR3 covers 15 residues. V was pared by 6 bases and J by 4 bases, with 15 bases between. Germline V gene data show CDR1 as SGHTA and CDR2 as FQGTGA. The CDR3 bases are TGTGCCAGCAGTTCAACTGGGACTTCCACCGGGGAGCTGTTTTTT. This gives the protein CASSSTGTSTGELFF.

This clonotype came up many times. V usage is TRBV27 and J usage is TRBJ2-3; a weak D match, TRBD1 (6 bases). V gave up 5 bases and J gave up 1 base, with 13 bases separating them. Germline V gene sequence: CDR1 MNHEY, CDR2 SMNVEV (reference sequence). This CDR3 region has 15 residues. The CDR3 protein is CASSPRTARTDTQYF. The DNA of the CDR3 is TGTGCCAGCAGTCCTAGGACAGCCCGCACAGATACGCAGTATTTT.

The chain uses TRBV12-3 or TRBV12-4 and TRBJ2-3; D could derive from TRBD1 or TRBD2 (5 bases each). Trimming took off 6 bases at V and 3 bases at J, with 16 bases between the two ends. The CDR3 is 15 amino acids. CDR3 DNA: TGTGCCAGCAGCCCCGGGACCAGCGTTACAGATACGCAGTATTTT. This encodes CASSPGTSVTDTQYF.

In regard to this clonotype: No conserved phenylalanine or tryptophan ends this CDR3, so it is likely a read error. The CDR3 DNA reads as TGTGCCAGCAGCATAACCAGCGGGAGGTTTACAGATACGCAGTATTCT. This codes for CASSITSGRFTDTQYS. This chain connects TRBV7-2 to TRBJ2-3, with TRBD2 identical over 9 bases. Germline-derived CDR1 and CDR2 are SGHTA and FQGNSA. The CDR3 length is 16 residues. V lost 5 bases, J lost 3 bases, and 9 bases stayed unmatched.

Concerning this clonotype: The junction shows a germline mismatch at one end, possibly a read error. J is TRBJ2-1 and V is TRBV9; the D gene is possibly TRBD2 (6 bases). Germline CDR1 SGDLS, CDR2 YYNGEE. This CDR3 is built from 14 residues. For the CDR3, the DNA is TGTGCCAGCACCCCGGGACTCCCCCACAATGAGCAGTCCTTC. Its translation: CASTPGLPHNEQSF.

The gene calls are TRBV6-2 or TRBV6-3 and TRBJ2-5; D is unresolved. The CDR3 loop spans 13 amino acids. V was pared by 0 bases and J by 5 bases, with 7 bases between. The germline V gene has CDR1 MNHEY and CDR2 SVGEGT. CDR3 residues: CASSYSIGETQYF. The CDR3 DNA reads TGTGCCAGCAGTTACTCGATCGGCGAGACCCAGTACTTC.

J is TRBJ1-5 and V is TRBV20-1; D is unclear. The V and J ends lost 3 bases and 5 bases respectively, with 11 bases between them. Germline V lookup: CDR1 DFQATT, CDR2 SNEGSKA (reference sequence). CDR3 size: 13 residues. CDR3 residues: CSARGGSDQPQHF. In DNA, the CDR3 is TGCAGTGCTAGGGGTGGCAGTGATCAGCCCCAGCATTTT.

This clonotype was counted a few times. The rearrangement joins TRBV12-3 or TRBV12-4 to TRBJ2-1; 10 bases are a match to TRBD2. V was clipped by 3 bases and J by 0 bases; unmatched bases: 5. The CDR3 contains 17 residues. CDR3 coding DNA: TGTGCCAGCAGTTTTCCGACTAGCGGGCGCTCCTACAATGAGCAGTTCTTC. Protein sequence: CASSFPTSGRSYNEQFF.

This CDR3 is CASSQDFLHEQFF. CDR3 DNA sequence: TGCGCCAGCAGCCAAGATTTCTTGCATGAGCAGTTCTTC. The chain recombines TRBV4-1 with TRBJ2-1; D call uncertain. The germline V gene encodes CDR1 MGHRA and CDR2 YSYEKL. V gave up 0 bases and J gave up 8 bases, with 8 bases separating them. CDR3 size: 13 residues.

This clonotype was seen a few times. CDR3 bases: TGTGCCAGTAGTCTGCTAGCGGGAGGCCACGAGCAGTACTTC. Translating it yields CASSLLAGGHEQYF. The rearrangement joins TRBV19 to TRBJ2-7; 11 nucleotides align to TRBD2. V was clipped by 5 bases and J by 5 bases; unmatched bases: 5. Germline-derived CDR1 and CDR2 are LNHDA and SQIVND (reference sequence). The CDR3 sequence is 14 residues long.

The chain uses TRBV20-1 and TRBJ2-1; the match to TRBD2 covers 11 bases. The CDR3 loop spans 20 amino acids. Looked up from germline, CDR1 is DFQATT and CDR2 is SNEGSKA (reference sequence). After removal of 3 bases from V and 1 base from J, the junction contained 17 bases not matched to a gene. The CDR3 nucleotides read TGCAGTGCTAGTAAACCCGTGGGACTAGCGGAGACTCTTTCCTACAATGAGCAGTTCTTC. Its protein product is CSASKPVGLAETLSYNEQFF.

The CDR3, as DNA: TGTGCCGCAGGTACTACCGGGGAGCTGTTTTTT. Its translation is CAAGTTGELFF. The V and J genes are TRBV5-4 and TRBJ2-2; D uncertain. In germline, CDR1 is SGHNT, CDR2 YYREEE (reference sequence). The CDR3 spans 11 residues. V dropped 10 bases and J dropped 5 bases, with 9 bases sitting between them.

This clonotype occurred a few times. This chain uses TRBV7-2 with TRBJ1-5, with D unresolved. The CDR3 covers 15 residues. Between the trimmed V and J ends, which lost 5 bases and 3 bases, there was a span of 14 bases. Germline CDR1 is SGHTA and CDR2 is FQGNSA. The CDR3 sequence is CASSPGIQNNQPQHF. The DNA of the CDR3 is TGTGCCAGCAGCCCCGGGATACAGAACAATCAGCCCCAGCATTTT.

This rearrangement joins TRBV25-1 to TRBJ1-1; 7 bases fit TRBD1. V was clipped by 4 bases and J by 3 bases; unmatched bases: 8. Germline CDR1 and CDR2: MGHDK and SYGVNS. This CDR3 spans 15 amino acids. DNA of the CDR3: TGTGCCAGCAGTGTGCCCCGACAGGGCGACACTGAAGCTTTCTTT. It yields the protein CASSVPRQGDTEAFF. The variable domain in full, completed from reference TRBV25-1 and TRBJ1-1, reads EADIYQTPRYLVIGTGKKITLECSQTMGHDKMYWYQQDPGMELHLIHYSYGVNSTEKGDLSSESTVSRIRTEHFPLTLESARPSHTSQYLCASSVPRQGDTEAFFGQGTRLTVV.

This chain connects TRBV2 to TRBJ2-1; D uncertain. The ends were cut back, 2 bases at V and 2 bases at J, with 4 bases in the middle. CDR1 and CDR2 from the germline V gene are SNHLY and FYNNEI. This CDR3 contains 13 residues. For the CDR3, the DNA is TGTGCCAGCAGTGAACTAGCCTACAATGAGCAGTTCTTC. This sequence encodes CASSELAYNEQFF.